These 15 T cell receptor beta chains were sequenced from one sample in a study of T-cell memory formation after mild COVID-19. TCRdb itself ran the 5' RACE reads through MiXCR, one entry per CDR3 protein. The sample records roughly 250,000 distinct CDR3 sequences, around 17% being singletons. The sequenced sample consisted of PBMCs or a T cell subset sorted from them (not recorded which). Source of these receptors: a man in his late teens or twenties who had mild COVID-19 (a few samples of this study predate the infection). Cell type and time point are not known.

This clonotype was counted only a few times. The junction differs from germline at one of its ends, possibly a read error. The rearrangement links TRBV20-1 to TRBJ2-4; D is ambiguous. CDR1 is DFQATT and CDR2 is SNEGSKA in the germline V gene (reference sequence). This CDR3 is 12 amino acids long. CDR3 bases: TGCAGTGTTAGACTAGCCAAAAACATTCAGTACTTC. Residues: CSVRLAKNIQYF.

The rearrangement joins TRBV4-1 to TRBJ1-1; TRBD1 matches at 9 bases. V gave up 1 base and J gave up 6 bases; unmatched junction bases: 0. The CDR3 has 13 residues. Germline V lookup: CDR1 MGHRA, CDR2 YSYEKL. The CDR3 loop reads CASSQGQGAEAFF. The DNA of the CDR3 is TGCGCCAGCAGCCAAGGACAGGGGGCTGAAGCTTTCTTT.

This clonotype has a handful of counts. This chain joins TRBV27 and TRBJ1-6; perhaps TRBD1 as D (5 bases). This CDR3 contains 15 residues. Germline V CDR1 and CDR2: MNHEY, SMNVEV (reference sequence). The germline V and J ends were trimmed by 6 bases and 9 bases, with 18 bases remaining between them. This chain's CDR3 is CASRDGTAKPSPLHF. The CDR3 region has the DNA TGTGCCAGCAGGGACGGGACGGCGAAACCTTCACCCCTCCACTTT.

In its sample, this clonotype was seen a few times. This chain uses TRBV5-1 with TRBJ2-3; D perhaps matches TRBD1 (5 bases). The CDR3 runs 15 residues. Germline lookup yields CDR1 SGHRS and CDR2 YFSETQ. Trimming left V 4 bases short and J 4 bases short, with 16 bases between. CDR3 residues: CASSIGTGTADTQYF. CDR3 coding DNA: TGCGCCAGCAGCATAGGAACAGGCACGGCAGATACGCAGTATTTT.

There are many counts of this clonotype. The chain joins TRBV20-1 to TRBJ2-1; the D gene is possibly TRBD2 (5 bases). The CDR3 runs 12 residues. Trimming removed 1 base from V and 7 bases from J, with 8 bases in between. Germline CDR1 DFQATT, CDR2 SNEGSKA (reference sequence). The CDR3: CSARVRGNEQFF. Written as DNA, the CDR3 is TGCAGTGCTAGAGTCCGGGGTAATGAGCAGTTCTTC.

This clonotype was seen more than once but under ten times. The chain uses TRBV3-1 and TRBJ2-3, with no clear D. CDR3 length: 14 residues. Germline CDR1 LGHDT, CDR2 YNNKEL (reference sequence). The V end was cut by 0 bases, the J end by 2 bases, with 6 bases between. CDR3 DNA: TGTGCCAGCAGCCAAGAGTGGCCCACAGATACGCAGTATTTT. Residues: CASSQEWPTDTQYF.

This clonotype has a count of ten or more. The V call is TRBV9, the J call TRBJ2-7; 11 nucleotides align to TRBD2. V lost 0 bases to trimming and J lost 4 bases; unmatched junction nucleotides: 9. The CDR3 is made up of 17 amino acids. Germline V gives CDR1 SGDLS, CDR2 YYNGEE. The CDR3 loop is CASSVAGTSGAMYEQYF. The CDR3 nucleotides are TGTGCCAGCAGCGTAGCCGGGACTAGCGGTGCGATGTACGAGCAGTACTTC.

There are a few counts of this clonotype. The chain employs TRBV12-3 or TRBV12-4 and TRBJ2-5; 8 positions agree with TRBD2. The CDR3 length is 14 residues. J was trimmed by 7 bases and V by 2 bases; bases with no gene match: 6. In nucleotides, the CDR3 is TGTGCCAGCAGTTTACGGCGGAGCGGGGGGACCCAGTACTTC. Its translation: CASSLRRSGGTQYF.

This clonotype appeared a few times. V and J are TRBV11-2 and TRBJ1-1; tentative D call: TRBD1 (5 bases). V was trimmed by 5 bases and J by 10 bases, leaving 11 bases between them. Per germline, CDR1 SGHAT and CDR2 FQNNGV. The CDR3 is 11 residues long. For the CDR3, the DNA is TGTGCCAGCAGCGGCGGGGGGGGAGCTTTCTTT. It specifies CASSGGGGAFF.

In its sample, this clonotype was seen a few times. The chain combines TRBV4-1 with TRBJ1-5; tentatively, D is TRBD1 (6 bases). The CDR3 consists of 15 residues. The germline V gene has CDR1 MGHRA and CDR2 YSYEKL. V dropped 3 bases and J dropped 4 bases, with 13 bases sitting between them. The CDR3, as DNA: TGCGCCAGCAGCCAGACGGGACACCTTAATCAGCCCCAGCATTTT. It yields the protein CASSQTGHLNQPQHF.

The chain recombines TRBV20-1 with TRBJ1-2; D is perhaps TRBD1 (5 bases). Trimming cost V 0 bases and J 0 bases, with 17 bases left between them. This CDR3 comprises 17 residues. Germline CDR1 reads DFQATT; CDR2 reads SNEGSKA (reference sequence). The CDR3 sequence: CSARDQGSQRPNYGYTF. The DNA of the CDR3 is TGCAGTGCTAGAGATCAGGGCTCCCAGCGTCCTAACTATGGCTACACCTTC.

The V and J genes are TRBV7-2 and TRBJ2-7; possibly TRBD1 for D (6 bases). The ends were cut back, 5 bases at V and 2 bases at J, with 13 bases in the middle. The germline V gene has CDR1 SGHTA and CDR2 FQGNSA. The CDR3 covers 14 residues. CDR3 nucleotides: TGTGCCAGCAGCACCCGCTGGACAGCCTACGAGCAGTACTTC. Translation gives CASSTRWTAYEQYF.

The table lists this clonotype with a few counts. V usage is TRBV11-1 and J usage is TRBJ2-1; maybe TRBD2 (5 bases). The CDR3 loop spans 15 amino acids. Deletions cut 5 bases from V and 4 bases from J, with 15 bases between. Germline CDR1 and CDR2: SGHAT and FQDESV (reference sequence). The CDR3 sequence is CASSKGWTEYNEQFF. The CDR3 region has the DNA TGTGCCAGCAGCAAAGGCTGGACTGAGTACAATGAGCAGTTCTTC.

This clonotype was seen only a few times. V and J are TRBV25-1 and TRBJ2-5, with TRBD2 matching 8 bases. Trimming at V came to 7 bases and at J to 5 bases, leaving 12 bases not matched to a gene. This CDR3 has 15 residues. Germline-derived CDR1 and CDR2 are MGHDK and SYGVNS. This chain's CDR3 is CASIPAGQRGETQYF. For the CDR3, the DNA is TGTGCCAGCATCCCAGCGGGGCAGCGGGGGGAGACCCAGTACTTC.

The table lists this clonotype with a few counts. This sequence joins TRBV6-5 and TRBJ2-7; no clear D. This CDR3 region has 13 residues. Germline CDR1 reads MNHEY; CDR2 reads SVGAGI. V lost 8 bases, J lost 1 base, and 12 bases lay in between. CDR3 region: CASFAASSYEQYF. The CDR3 nucleotides read TGTGCCAGCTTTGCGGCGAGTTCCTACGAGCAGTACTTC.